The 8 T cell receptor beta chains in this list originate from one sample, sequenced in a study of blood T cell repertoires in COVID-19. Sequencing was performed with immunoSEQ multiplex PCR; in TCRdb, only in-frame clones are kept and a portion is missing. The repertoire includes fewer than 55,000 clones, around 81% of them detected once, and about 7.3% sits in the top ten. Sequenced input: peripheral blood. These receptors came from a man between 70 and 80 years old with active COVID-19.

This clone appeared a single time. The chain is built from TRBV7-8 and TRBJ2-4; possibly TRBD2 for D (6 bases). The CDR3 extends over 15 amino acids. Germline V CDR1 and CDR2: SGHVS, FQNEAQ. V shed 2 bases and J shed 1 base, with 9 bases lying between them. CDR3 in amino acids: CASSLNAGAKNIQYF. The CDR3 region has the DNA TGTGCCAGCAGCTTAAATGCGGGGGCCAAAAACATTCAGTACTTC.

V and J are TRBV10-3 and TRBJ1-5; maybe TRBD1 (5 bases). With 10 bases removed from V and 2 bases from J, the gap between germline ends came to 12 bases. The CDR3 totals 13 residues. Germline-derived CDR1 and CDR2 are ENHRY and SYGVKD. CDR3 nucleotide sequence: TGTGCCACCACAGGTATTGGCAATCAGCCCCAGCATTTT. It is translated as CATTGIGNQPQHF.

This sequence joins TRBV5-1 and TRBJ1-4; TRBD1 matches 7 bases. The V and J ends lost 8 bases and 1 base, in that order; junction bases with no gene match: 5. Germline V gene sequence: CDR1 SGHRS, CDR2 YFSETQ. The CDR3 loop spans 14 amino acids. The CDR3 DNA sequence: TGCGCCAGTCTATACAGGGGAACTAATGAAAAACTGTTTTTT. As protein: CASLYRGTNEKLFF.

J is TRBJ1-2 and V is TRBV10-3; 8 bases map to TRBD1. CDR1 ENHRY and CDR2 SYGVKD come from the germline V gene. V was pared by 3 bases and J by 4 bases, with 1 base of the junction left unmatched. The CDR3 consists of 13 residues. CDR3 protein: CAISEGQGYGYTF. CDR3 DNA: TGTGCCATCAGTGAAGGACAGGGCTATGGCTACACCTTC.

CDR3 protein: CASSPGQDQPQHF. The DNA of the CDR3 is TGTGCCAGCAGTCCCGGACAGGATCAGCCCCAGCATTTT. The chain links TRBV7-3 to TRBJ1-5; 7 positions agree with TRBD1. V was clipped by 6 bases and J by 5 bases; unmatched bases: 4. The CDR3 is 13 amino acids. The germline V gene has CDR1 SGHTA and CDR2 FQGTGA.

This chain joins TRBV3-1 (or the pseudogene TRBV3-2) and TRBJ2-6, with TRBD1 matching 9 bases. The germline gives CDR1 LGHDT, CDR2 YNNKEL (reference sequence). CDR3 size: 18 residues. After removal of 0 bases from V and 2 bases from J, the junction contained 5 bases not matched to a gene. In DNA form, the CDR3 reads TGTGCCAGCAGCCAAGACGGGACAGGGTTGGCTGGGGCCAACGTCCTGACTTTC. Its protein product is CASSQDGTGLAGANVLTF.

CDR3 residues: CASSIQGTLRDYGYTF. Written as DNA, the CDR3 is TGTGCCAGTAGTATACAAGGGACTCTCAGGGACTATGGCTACACCTTC. This chain uses TRBV19 with TRBJ1-2, with TRBD1 as a possible D gene (5 bases). Germline assignment: CDR1 LNHDA and CDR2 SQIVND (reference sequence). The CDR3 loop spans 16 amino acids. V was cut by 2 bases and J by 3 bases, with 16 bases left in between.

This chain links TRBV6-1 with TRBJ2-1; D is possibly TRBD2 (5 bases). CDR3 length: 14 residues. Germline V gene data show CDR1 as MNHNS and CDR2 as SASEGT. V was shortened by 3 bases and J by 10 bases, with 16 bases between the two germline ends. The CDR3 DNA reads TGTGCCAGCAGTGATGGAGGTCGATCATACGAGCAGTTCTTC. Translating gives CASSDGGRSYEQFF.